The TCR beta chain under discussion was sequenced for a study of CD8 T cells in ankylosing spondylitis. V was clipped by 5 bases and J by 4 bases, with 16 bases between them. CDR3 size: 15 residues. Germline V lookup: CDR1 SEHNR, CDR2 FQNEAQ (reference sequence). Study results and caveats: The authors reported significant enrichment of disease-linked clones in matched ankylosing spondylitis synovial fluid. Disease-linked clones bore a CD8+ phenotype, appearing relatively rarely in peripheral blood. In ankylosing spondylitis blood, a motif of seven to nine highly homologous TCR beta variants appeared characteristic.

A quantitative 5'-RACE method, one with molecular barcodes, was used to make TCR beta libraries. TCRdb reprocessed the 5' RACE reads with MiXCR, giving one entry per CDR3 protein. This sample has roughly 670,000 distinct CDR3 sequences; roughly 19% occur once, and the top ten carry 19%. This clonotype was seen more than once but under ten times. The antigen remains undetermined. The chain combines TRBV7-9 with TRBJ2-3; possibly TRBD2 for D (6 bases). Sample: blood, either unsorted or a sorted T cell fraction (not recorded which). The sequence derives from a male donor with ankylosing spondylitis. The CDR3, as DNA: TGTGCCAGCAGCGTGGTGGGGGAGGTGTCAGATACGCAGTATTTT. This translates into CASSVVGEVSDTQYF.